One and the same sample provided the 4 T cell receptor beta chains below, sequenced in a study of control samples from healthy donors and cancer patients (dated by TCRdb to the early 2020s). Libraries were built with the immunoSEQ multiplex PCR assay. TCRdb carries this immuneACCESS record with in-frame sequences only. Its versions omit some clonotypes, under half of them owing to an unresolved V gene in the studies checked, with the rest unexplained. This sample is represented by around 200,000 clones; roughly 94% of them were singletons. Clones ranked in the top ten supply 1.5% of the sample. What was sequenced was blood. The source is a man aged 50-59 years in good health.

V gene TRBV2 combines with J gene TRBJ2-2; D gene ambiguous. The ends were cut back, 5 bases at V and 4 bases at J, with 8 bases in the middle. CDR1 is SNHLY and CDR2 is FYNNEI in the germline V gene. The CDR3 runs to 13 residues. CDR3 nucleotides: TGTGCCAGCAGTACCACCTTCACCGGGGAGCTGTTTTTT. Translating gives CASSTTFTGELFF.

The gene calls are TRBV6-5 and TRBJ1-5, with a tentative D call TRBD1 (5 bases). The germline V gene has CDR1 MNHEY and CDR2 SVGAGI. CDR3 length equals 15 residues. The V end was cut by 3 bases, the J end by 0 bases, with 9 bases between. The CDR3 loop reads CASSYGANSNQPQHF. CDR3 coding DNA: TGTGCCAGCAGTTATGGGGCAAATAGCAATCAGCCCCAGCATTTT.

V is TRBV7-6 and J is TRBJ1-1, with 8 nucleotides matching TRBD1. This CDR3 has 16 amino acids. In germline, CDR1 is SGHVS, CDR2 FNYEAQ. The V gene end was trimmed by 5 bases and the J gene end by 3 bases; junction bases not matched to a gene: 11. The CDR3 sequence: CASSREFTGGDTEAFF. In DNA, the CDR3 is TGTGCCAGCAGCCGAGAATTCACAGGGGGAGACACTGAAGCTTTCTTT.

The chain recombines TRBV6-1 with TRBJ1-3; D gene uncertain. CDR1 is MNHNS and CDR2 is SASEGT in the germline V gene. V lost 1 base and J 4 bases, leaving 8 bases between the germline ends. The CDR3 has 14 residues. In nucleotides, the CDR3 is TGTGCCAGCAGTGAAGGGCACAAAGGAAACACCATATATTTT. Translated: CASSEGHKGNTIYF.